Listed below are T cell receptor beta chains from one sample, sequenced in a study of cytomegalovirus exposure and HLA in healthy donors. TCRdb's table, derived via immunoSEQ multiplex PCR, lists solely in-frame clones and lacks some. Of approximately 160,000 clones listed, 75% to 85% are singletons. The specimen was PBMCs. The source is a male donor in good health and CMV-seropositive. Each CDR3 is given with its conserved first and last residue. A D gene is named only where the DNA matches it firmly. Some rows have no size entry. The others give once, few or many, or a class for an expanded clone.

v_call	j_call	d_call	clone_size	cdr3_aa	cdr3_nt
TRBV25-1	TRBJ2-3	.	.	CASNTASGYTDTQYF	TGTGCCAGCAACACAGCGAGCGGGTACACAGATACGCAGTATTTT
TRBV28	TRBJ1-2	.	once	CASATYGNYGYTF	TGTGCCAGCGCGACGTACGGGAACTATGGCTACACCTTC
TRBV4-2	TRBJ2-7	TRBD1	few	CASGSGTGPTYEQYF	TGTGCCAGCGGTTCCGGGACAGGACCCACCTACGAGCAGTACTTC
TRBV5-4	TRBJ2-7	.	.	CASSLGLEGGHEQYF	TGTGCCAGCAGCTTGGGGTTGGAGGGCGGACACGAGCAGTACTTC
TRBV29-1	TRBJ2-7	.	once	CSVVLSVEQYF	TGCAGCGTTGTATTATCGGTTGAGCAGTACTTC
TRBV6-5	TRBJ1-2	.	.	CASRDRTYTF	TGTGCCAGCAGGGACAGAACCTACACCTTC
TRBV11-2	TRBJ1-2	TRBD1	few	CASSAIRDREERVFYGYTF	TGTGCCAGCAGCGCAATCCGGGACAGGGAAGAAAGGGTCTTCTATGGCTACACCTTC
TRBV7-6	TRBJ1-6	.	.	CASSPEGAGNSPLHF	TGTGCCAGCAGCCCTGAAGGGGCGGGAAATTCACCCCTCCACTTT
TRBV7-6	TRBJ2-3	.	.	CASSPWLGRDTQYF	TGTGCCAGCAGCCCATGGCTAGGGAGGGATACGCAGTATTTT
TRBV6-4	TRBJ1-2	TRBD1	.	CASSEGPTGTGEGGYTF	TGTGCCAGCAGTGAGGGGCCGACAGGGACCGGCGAAGGTGGCTACACCTTC
TRBV7-9	TRBJ1-2	.	.	CASSPGMTEYYGYTF	TGTGCCAGCAGCCCTGGCATGACTGAATATTATGGCTACACCTTC
TRBV6-6	TRBJ1-1	.	.	CASSYLGGTEAFF	TGTGCCAGCAGTTACCTCGGAGGCACTGAAGCTTTCTTT
TRBV7-2	TRBJ1-2	.	once	CASSPGPVWDTF	TGTGCCAGCAGCCCAGGGCCGGTTTGGGACACCTTC
TRBV5-4	TRBJ1-2	TRBD1	few	CASSSPDRGYGYTF	TGTGCCAGCAGCTCCCCGGACAGGGGGTACGGCTACACCTTC
TRBV19	TRBJ1-2	.	.	CASTNTPRTANYGYTF	TGTGCCAGTACTAATACCCCTCGGACAGCTAACTATGGCTACACCTTC
TRBV7-2	TRBJ2-2	TRBD2	.	CASSLVGTSNTGELFF	TGTGCCAGCAGCTTAGTCGGGACTAGCAACACCGGGGAGCTGTTTTTT
TRBV19	TRBJ1-6	.	once	CASSNQGGDNSPLHF	TGTGCCAGTAGCAACCAGGGAGGGGATAATTCACCCCTCCACTTT
TRBV18	TRBJ1-2	.	.	CASSPVQTGSYGYTF	TGTGCCAGCTCACCCGTCCAGACAGGCTCCTATGGCTACACCTTC
TRBV14	TRBJ2-7	TRBD2	.	CASSQGLAGVYEQYF	TGTGCCAGCAGCCAAGGACTAGCGGGAGTCTACGAGCAGTACTTC
TRBV14	TRBJ2-3	TRBD2	.	CASSPGLAADTQYF	TGTGCCAGCAGCCCGGGACTAGCGGCAGATACGCAGTATTTT
TRBV5-1	TRBJ2-1	TRBD2	.	CASSDLAGVTNEQFF	TGCGCCAGCTCGGACCTAGCGGGGGTAACGAATGAGCAGTTCTTC
TRBV4-1	TRBJ2-2	.	.	CASSPRDRHTGELFF	TGCGCCAGCAGCCCGCGGGACCGACACACCGGGGAGCTGTTTTTT
TRBV6-5	TRBJ1-5	TRBD1	few	CASWTGNSNQPQHF	TGTGCCAGCTGGACAGGGAATAGCAATCAGCCCCAGCATTTT
TRBV4-1	TRBJ2-2	TRBD2	.	CASSQEGLADTGELFF	TGCGCCAGCAGCCAAGAAGGACTAGCGGACACCGGGGAGCTGTTTTTT
TRBV5-1	TRBJ2-1	TRBD1	.	CASSYDGTGVIGEQFF	TGCGCCAGCAGTTACGACGGGACAGGGGTGATTGGGGAGCAGTTCTTC
TRBV19	TRBJ1-1	.	.	CASSLQGNTEAFF	TGTGCCAGTAGTTTACAGGGGAACACTGAAGCTTTCTTT
TRBV7-3	TRBJ2-1	TRBD1	once	CASSLWGQGTYNEQFF	TGTGCCAGCAGCTTATGGGGACAGGGTACCTACAATGAGCAGTTCTTC
TRBV19	TRBJ2-5	.	.	CASSIDRQRETQYF	TGTGCCAGTAGTATTGATCGACAGCGAGAGACCCAGTACTTC